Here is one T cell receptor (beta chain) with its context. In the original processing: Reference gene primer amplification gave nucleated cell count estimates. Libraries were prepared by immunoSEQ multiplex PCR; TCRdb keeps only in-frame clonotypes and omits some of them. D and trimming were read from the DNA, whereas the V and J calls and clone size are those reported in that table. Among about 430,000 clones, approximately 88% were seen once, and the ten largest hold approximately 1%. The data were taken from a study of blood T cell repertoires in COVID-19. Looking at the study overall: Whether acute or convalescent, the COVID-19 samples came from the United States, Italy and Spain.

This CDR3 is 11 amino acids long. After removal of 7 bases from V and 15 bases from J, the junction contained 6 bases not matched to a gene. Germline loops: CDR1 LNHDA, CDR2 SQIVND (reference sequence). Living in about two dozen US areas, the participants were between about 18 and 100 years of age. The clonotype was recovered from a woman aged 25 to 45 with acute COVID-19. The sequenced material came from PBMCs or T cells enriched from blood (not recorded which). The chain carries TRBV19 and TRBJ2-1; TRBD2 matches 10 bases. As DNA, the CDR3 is TGTGCCAGTAAGCGGGGGGGCCTGGTGTTCTTC. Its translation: CASKRGGLVFF.